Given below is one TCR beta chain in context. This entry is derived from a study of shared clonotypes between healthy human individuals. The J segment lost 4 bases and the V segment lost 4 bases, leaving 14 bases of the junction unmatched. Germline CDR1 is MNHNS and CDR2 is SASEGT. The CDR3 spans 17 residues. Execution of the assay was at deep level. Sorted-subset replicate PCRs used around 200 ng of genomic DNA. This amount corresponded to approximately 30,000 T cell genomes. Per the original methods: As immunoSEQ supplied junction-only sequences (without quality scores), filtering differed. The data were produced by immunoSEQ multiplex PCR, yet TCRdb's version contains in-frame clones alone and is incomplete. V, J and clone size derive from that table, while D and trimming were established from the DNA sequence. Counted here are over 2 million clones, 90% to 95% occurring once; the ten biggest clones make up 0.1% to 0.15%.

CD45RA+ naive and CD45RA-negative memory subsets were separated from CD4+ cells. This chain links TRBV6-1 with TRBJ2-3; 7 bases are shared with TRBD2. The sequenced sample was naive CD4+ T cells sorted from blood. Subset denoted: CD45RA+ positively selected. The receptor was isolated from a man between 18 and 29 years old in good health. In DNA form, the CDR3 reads TGTGCCAGCAGTGTTAGGACTAGTTCGATCCAGGCAGATACGCAGTATTTT. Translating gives CASSVRTSSIQADTQYF.